The 23 T cell receptor beta chains listed next were all sequenced from one sample in a study of T cells in Graves' hyperthyroidism and ophthalmopathy. Researchers took RNA transcripts and amplified the TCR beta CDR3 regions from them. First-round RT-PCR targeting the TCR CDR3 was performed with the HTBI primer set. Each CDR3 protein is one row after TCRdb ran MiXCR on the multiplex PCR reads. Seen here are around 340,000 distinct CDR3 sequences, over 11% observed once, and the top ten hold around 24%. Sequenced sample: blood. The receptor set was obtained from a woman aged 25 to 39 with Graves' hyperthyroidism.

This chain links TRBV27 with TRBJ2-1, with D perhaps matching TRBD2 (5 bases). Germline V gene lookup returns CDR1 MNHEY and CDR2 SMNVEV (reference sequence). The CDR3 consists of 14 residues. Trimming pared 3 bases from V and 10 bases from J, leaving 16 bases between. CDR3 region: CASSFIPAADEQFF. The CDR3 region has the DNA TGTGCCAGCAGTTTTATACCGGCAGCGGACGAGCAGTTCTTC.

This clonotype showed up many times. The chain has TRBV30 and TRBJ2-2, with D possibly being TRBD2 (7 bases). The CDR3 has 17 residues. Trimming removed 4 bases at V and 1 base at J, with 19 bases between. Germline V gene lookup returns CDR1 GTSNPN and CDR2 SVGIG (reference sequence). CDR3 sequence: CAWMGGAGVWNTGELFF. CDR3 bases: TGTGCCTGGATGGGGGGGGCAGGGGTTTGGAACACCGGGGAGCTGTTTTTT.

The V gene is TRBV4-1, the J gene TRBJ2-1, with TRBD2 identical over 9 bases. Germline CDR1 reads MGHRA; CDR2 reads YSYEKL. V lost 3 bases, J lost 5 bases, and 20 bases stayed unmatched. The CDR3 length is 20 residues. CDR3 sequence reads: CASSHSRVRAASGTHNEQFF. The CDR3 DNA is TGCGCCAGCAGCCACAGTCGGGTCCGCGCGGCTAGCGGGACCCACAATGAGCAGTTCTTC.

For this clonotype: A much larger clonotype is one base distant, so this may be a read error. The rearrangement joins TRBV6-2 or TRBV6-3 to TRBJ2-2; D is uncertain. V was shortened by 2 bases and J by 5 bases, with 3 bases between the two germline ends. From germline, CDR1 is MNHEY and CDR2 SVGEGT. The CDR3 length is 12 residues. This CDR3 is CASSYGTGELFF. For the CDR3, the DNA is TGTGCCAGCAGTTACGGAACCGGGGAGCTGTTTTTT.

This clonotype was seen many times. V gene TRBV6-2 or TRBV6-3 combines with J gene TRBJ2-7, with D maybe TRBD2 (5 bases). There are 13 residues in the CDR3. Trimming took off 6 bases at V and 6 bases at J, with 15 bases between the two ends. Germline-derived CDR1 and CDR2 are MNHEY and SVGEGT. CDR3 coding DNA: TGTGCCAGCAGCCCAACCACTAGAGCCGAGCAGTACTTC. This encodes CASSPTTRAEQYF.

This clonotype was detected many times. The V call is TRBV6-1, the J call TRBJ1-1; D call uncertain. Germline assignment: CDR1 MNHNS and CDR2 SASEGT. V was cut by 2 bases and J by 5 bases, with 9 bases left in between. The CDR3 contains 13 residues. The CDR3 here is CASSETQETEAFF. For the CDR3, the DNA is TGTGCCAGCAGTGAAACCCAGGAGACTGAAGCTTTCTTT.

This clonotype has at least ten counts. The chain carries TRBV29-1 and TRBJ1-4; D gene unclear. V dropped 2 bases and J dropped 6 bases, with 4 bases sitting between them. The CDR3 loop spans 11 amino acids. The germline V gene has CDR1 SQVTM and CDR2 ANQGSEA. The CDR3 spells CSVELDEKLFF. In DNA form, the CDR3 reads TGCAGCGTTGAATTGGATGAAAAACTGTTTTTT. The whole variable domain, filled in from reference TRBV29-1 and TRBJ1-4, reads SAVISQKPSRDICQRGTSLTIQCQVDSQVTMMFWYRQQPGQSLTLIATANQGSEATYESGFVIDKFPISRPNLTFSTLTVSNMSPEDSSIYLCSVELDEKLFFGSGTQLSVL.

This clonotype was seen at least ten times. V is TRBV2 and J is TRBJ1-2, with D hard to call. The CDR3 has 11 residues. Per the germline V gene, CDR1 is SNHLY and CDR2 is FYNNEI. Trimming shortened V by 6 bases and J by 0 bases, and 2 bases separated the two germline ends. CDR3 in DNA: TGTGCCAGCAGGGCTAACTATGGCTACACCTTC. Amino acids: CASRANYGYTF.

This clonotype was seen repeatedly, ten times or more. The genes are TRBV6-1 and TRBJ1-1; D unclear. This CDR3 has 13 residues. V lost 7 bases to trimming and J lost 4 bases, with 13 bases between them. Looked up from germline, CDR1 is MNHNS and CDR2 is SASEGT. As DNA, the CDR3 is TGTGCCAGCACCCTCCAGGAGATCACTGAAGCTTTCTTT. It specifies CASTLQEITEAFF.

The chain joins TRBV30 to TRBJ2-3; perhaps TRBD1 as D (5 bases). Germline CDR1 and CDR2: GTSNPN and SVGIG (reference sequence). Deletions cut 2 bases from V and 2 bases from J, with 14 bases between. The CDR3 extends over 15 amino acids. The CDR3 protein is CAWSQSMDNTDTQYF. The CDR3 nucleotides are TGTGCCTGGAGTCAGTCTATGGACAACACAGATACGCAGTATTTT.

This chain links TRBV20-1 with TRBJ2-1, with 10 bases matching TRBD1. The CDR3 has 14 amino acids. J was trimmed by 6 bases and V by 3 bases; bases with no gene match: 5. Germline V gene lookup returns CDR1 DFQATT and CDR2 SNEGSKA (reference sequence). CDR3 DNA: TGCAGTGCTAGGGGGGACAGGGGAGGCAATGAGCAGTTCTTC. Translating it yields CSARGDRGGNEQFF.

This clonotype was detected ten times or more. The chain joins TRBV29-1 to TRBJ2-7; maybe TRBD1 (6 bases). Trimming shortened V by 6 bases and J by 0 bases, and 9 bases separated the two germline ends. Germline CDR1 is SQVTM and CDR2 is ANQGSEA. The CDR3 spans 12 residues. The CDR3, as DNA: TGCAGCGTGACAGGTCTCTCCTACGAGCAGTACTTC. Encoded protein: CSVTGLSYEQYF.

J is TRBJ2-7 and V is TRBV3-1; D not resolved. With 1 base removed from V and 7 bases from J, the gap between germline ends came to 11 bases. Per germline, CDR1 LGHDT and CDR2 YNNKEL (reference sequence). The CDR3 contains 13 residues. CDR3 amino acids: CASSQGDVKEQYF. The CDR3 DNA reads TGTGCCAGCAGCCAAGGAGACGTGAAAGAGCAGTACTTC.

This clonotype was counted many times. The chain combines TRBV27 with TRBJ2-7; D possibly corresponds to TRBD2 (5 bases). Germline CDR1 MNHEY, CDR2 SMNVEV (reference sequence). Deletions cut 3 bases from V and 2 bases from J, with 11 bases between. The CDR3 length is 14 residues. The CDR3 region is CASSFTRDTYEQYF. In nucleotides, the CDR3 is TGTGCCAGCAGTTTTACTAGGGATACCTACGAGCAGTACTTC.

This clonotype was recorded many times. V is TRBV12-3 or TRBV12-4 and J is TRBJ1-2; 10 bases map to TRBD1. With 4 bases clipped from V and 8 bases from J, the junction kept 10 bases outside the gene matches. This CDR3 is built from 15 residues. The CDR3 protein is CASSSPPGQGYGYTF. The CDR3 DNA follows: TGTGCCAGCAGTTCCCCTCCGGGACAGGGGTACGGCTACACCTTC.

In DNA, the CDR3 is TGTGCCAGCAGCTTAGAGGACTTCCCCGGGACCCAGTACTTC. Protein sequence: CASSLEDFPGTQYF. The rearrangement links TRBV7-9 to TRBJ2-5; D may be TRBD2 (5 bases). Trimming removed 1 base at V and 7 bases at J, with 13 bases between. Germline V CDR1 and CDR2: SEHNR, FQNEAQ (reference sequence). This CDR3 spans 14 amino acids.

A word on this clonotype: A read error may account for a junction end that differs from germline. The chain uses TRBV5-1 and TRBJ2-1; 7 bases match TRBD2. CDR3 length: 15 residues. Per germline, CDR1 SGHRS and CDR2 YFSETQ. In DNA, the CDR3 is TGCGCCAGCCGCTTAGGCCTAGCGGCCTACAATGAGCAGTTCTTC. Residues: CASRLGLAAYNEQFF.

There are many counts of this clonotype. CDR3 loop: CATGTGTDTQYF. The CDR3 nucleotides read TGCGCCACCGGGACAGGCACAGATACGCAGTATTTT. The chain carries TRBV10-2 and TRBJ2-3; 7 bases fit TRBD1. Trimming took 10 bases from V and 1 from J; bases not matched to a gene: 2. CDR1 and CDR2 from the germline V gene are WSHSY and SAAADI. This CDR3 contains 12 residues.

This clonotype has a handful of counts. The chain joins TRBV2 to TRBJ1-2; D not certain. From germline, CDR1 is SNHLY and CDR2 FYNNEI. Trimming pared 8 bases from V and 3 bases from J, leaving 7 bases between. The CDR3 runs 11 residues. CDR3 protein: CASAEDYGYTF. In DNA form, the CDR3 reads TGTGCCAGCGCGGAGGACTATGGCTACACCTTC.

Only a few counts were recorded for this clonotype. The rearrangement uses TRBV20-1 and TRBJ2-5; 11 bases match TRBD2. With 2 bases clipped from V and 5 bases from J, the junction kept 16 bases outside the gene matches. Germline V lookup: CDR1 DFQATT, CDR2 SNEGSKA (reference sequence). The CDR3 consists of 18 residues. The CDR3 spells CSARSLSTSGSSRETQYF. DNA of the CDR3: TGCAGTGCTAGATCACTATCAACTAGCGGGAGTTCTCGGGAGACCCAGTACTTC.

This clonotype was detected many times. The rearrangement joins TRBV2 to TRBJ1-2; 8 bases are shared with TRBD1. CDR3 length: 13 amino acids. V lost 6 bases and J lost 6; bases outside the gene matches: 6. Looked up from germline, CDR1 is SNHLY and CDR2 is FYNNEI. The DNA of the CDR3 is TGTGCCAGCAGGATTGGACAGGGAGATGGCTACACCTTC. Translation gives CASRIGQGDGYTF.

This clonotype was seen only a few times. The chain couples TRBV3-1 to TRBJ1-3; the D is unclear. Trimming shortened V by 0 bases and J by 9 bases, and 9 bases separated the two germline ends. Germline V gene sequence: CDR1 LGHDT, CDR2 YNNKEL (reference sequence). The CDR3 is 13 amino acids. CDR3 residues: CASSQEAEATIYF. The CDR3 nucleotides read TGTGCCAGCAGCCAAGAAGCCGAGGCCACCATATATTTT. Full variable domain (remainder filled in from reference TRBV3-1 and TRBJ1-3): DTAVSQTPKYLVTQMGNDKSIKCEQNLGHDTMYWYKQDSKKFLKIMFSYNNKELIINETVPNRFSPKSPDKAHLNLHINSLELGDSAVYFCASSQEAEATIYFGEGSWLTVV.

This clonotype was picked up a small number of times. The chain joins TRBV6-1 to TRBJ2-3; 8 bases map to TRBD2. The CDR3 sequence is 13 residues long. Germline CDR1 and CDR2: MNHNS and SASEGT. The DNA for the CDR3 is TGTGCGTCCGGCGGGAGGAGGACAGATACGCAGTATTTT. It specifies CASGGRRTDTQYF.